The 23 T cell receptor beta chains below were found in one sample sequenced in a study of blood T cell repertoires in COVID-19. The method was immunoSEQ multiplex PCR; TCRdb's version includes in-frame clones alone and lacks a portion of them. The sample consists of around 270,000 clones, about 86% of them appearing once. The sequencing input was peripheral blood. Receptors originate from a man aged 25-40 years with active or convalescent COVID-19.

The chain is built from TRBV27 and TRBJ1-2; 7 nucleotides match TRBD1. Germline V CDR1 and CDR2: MNHEY, SMNVEV (reference sequence). V gave up 5 bases and J gave up 8 bases; unmatched junction bases: 8. The CDR3 runs 13 residues. The CDR3 nucleotides read TGTGCCAGCAGTGACACAGGGGCTGGGGGCTACACCTTC. Translating it yields CASSDTGAGGYTF.

The gene calls are TRBV5-1 and TRBJ2-3; 8 bases are a match to TRBD2. Per germline, CDR1 SGHRS and CDR2 YFSETQ. With 4 bases clipped from V and 6 bases from J, the junction kept 7 bases outside the gene matches. CDR3 length: 14 amino acids. In DNA, the CDR3 is TGCGCCAGCAGCCCGAGCGGGGGAGGGGATACGCAGTATTTT. The encoded protein is CASSPSGGGDTQYF.

This clone was detected a few times. Other DNA sequences in the sample encode the same CDR3. This sequence joins TRBV29-1 and TRBJ1-2; D is perhaps TRBD1 (5 bases). Per the germline V gene, CDR1 is SQVTM and CDR2 is ANQGSEA. This CDR3 spans 11 amino acids. Deletions cut 6 bases from V and 4 bases from J, with 9 bases between. CDR3 amino acids: CSVGGSYGYTF. In DNA form, the CDR3 reads TGCAGCGTGGGGGGATCCTATGGCTACACCTTC.

J is TRBJ1-4 and V is TRBV12-5; 8 bases agree with TRBD1. CDR3 length equals 13 residues. With V trimmed by 6 bases and J by 7 bases, 4 bases remained unmatched. Germline V gene data show CDR1 as LGHNT and CDR2 as FRNRAP. CDR3 region: CASGSGQGEKLFF. The DNA of the CDR3 is TGTGCTAGTGGCTCCGGACAGGGTGAAAAACTGTTTTTT.

Here the CDR3 reads CASSSQLAGGFDEQYF. The CDR3 DNA sequence: TGTGCCAGCAGCTCTCAGCTAGCGGGGGGATTCGACGAGCAGTACTTC. The V gene is TRBV9, the J gene TRBJ2-7; 11 bases fit TRBD2. The CDR3 spans 16 residues. V shed 4 bases, J shed 5 bases, and the junction held 11 bases outside the gene matches. CDR1 is SGDLS, CDR2 YYNGEE, per germline.

The chain uses TRBV7-9 and TRBJ1-1; D is perhaps TRBD1 (5 bases). CDR3 length equals 12 residues. Germline loops: CDR1 SEHNR, CDR2 FQNEAQ (reference sequence). Trimming cost V 0 bases and J 8 bases, with 7 bases left between them. CDR3: CASSLADREAFF. As DNA, the CDR3 is TGTGCCAGCAGCTTAGCAGACAGAGAAGCTTTCTTT.

This clone was observed a single time. The chain is built from TRBV7-2 and TRBJ2-7, with 9 nucleotides matching TRBD2. V lost 2 bases to trimming and J lost 1 base; unmatched junction nucleotides: 6. Germline CDR1 reads SGHTA; CDR2 reads FQGNSA. The CDR3 extends over 16 amino acids. The CDR3 region is CASSLSVSGGSYEQYF. CDR3 nucleotides: TGTGCCAGCAGCTTAAGCGTGAGCGGGGGGTCCTACGAGCAGTACTTC.

The chain uses TRBV19 and TRBJ2-1; TRBD2 matches 11 bases. The length of the CDR3 is 14 residues. V gave up 10 bases and J gave up 9 bases; unmatched junction bases: 11. Per the germline V gene, CDR1 is LNHDA and CDR2 is SQIVND (reference sequence). The CDR3 loop reads CATEDRTSGGEQFF. CDR3 nucleotides: TGTGCCACCGAAGATAGAACTAGCGGGGGTGAGCAGTTCTTC.

V and J are TRBV2 and TRBJ1-1; TRBD1 matches at 7 bases. The CDR3 runs to 14 residues. J gave up 3 bases and V 5 bases, and 6 bases lay outside the gene matches. CDR1 and CDR2 from the germline V gene are SNHLY and FYNNEI. CDR3 sequence reads: CASSITGADTEAFF. CDR3 DNA sequence: TGTGCCAGCAGTATTACAGGGGCTGACACTGAAGCTTTCTTT.

Points on this clone: This sample includes further DNA sequences coding for the same CDR3. J is TRBJ1-2 and V is TRBV19; 7 bases are shared with TRBD1. With V trimmed by 9 bases and J by 8 bases, 6 bases remained unmatched. The CDR3 spans 11 residues. Germline lookup yields CDR1 LNHDA and CDR2 SQIVND (reference sequence). CDR3 protein: CASRQGYGYTF. CDR3 nucleotides: TGTGCCAGCCGACAGGGTTACGGCTACACCTTC.

The rearrangement joins TRBV7-7 to TRBJ2-3; TRBD1 aligns across 7 bases. Germline V gene lookup returns CDR1 SSHAT and CDR2 FNYEAQ (reference sequence). This CDR3 has 14 amino acids. Unmatched junction bases numbered 5, after V lost 5 bases and J lost 3 bases. Here the CDR3 DNA reads TGTGCCAGCAGCCTAACGACAGGGACAGATACGCAGTATTTT. Residues: CASSLTTGTDTQYF.

The rearrangement links TRBV19 to TRBJ1-1, with D unresolved. Germline-derived CDR1 and CDR2 are LNHDA and SQIVND (reference sequence). The CDR3 contains 15 residues. V was pared by 0 bases and J by 2 bases, with 10 bases between. The CDR3 nucleotides read TGTGCCAGTAGTATAGATCGAGCCCATAACACTGAAGCTTTCTTT. It is translated as CASSIDRAHNTEAFF.

The chain uses TRBV15 and TRBJ2-1; D is possibly TRBD2 (5 bases). The CDR3 extends over 15 amino acids. V lost 5 bases and J lost 10, with 21 bases in between. CDR1 is LNHNV and CDR2 is YYDKDF in the germline V gene (reference sequence). CDR3 region: CATSVSRGTANEQFF. The CDR3 nucleotides are TGTGCCACCAGCGTAAGCCGGGGAACCGCAAACGAGCAGTTCTTC. Supplemented by reference TRBV15 and TRBJ2-1, the full variable domain reads DAMVIQNPRYQVTQFGKPVTLSCSQTLNHNVMYWYQQKSSQAPKLLFHYYDKDFNNEADTPDNFQSRRPNTSFCFLDIRSPGLGDTAMYLCATSVSRGTANEQFFGPGTRLTVL.

V and J are TRBV4-1 and TRBJ2-1; the match to TRBD2 covers 7 bases. Germline loops: CDR1 MGHRA, CDR2 YSYEKL. J lost 4 bases, V lost 1 base, and 4 bases had no gene match. This CDR3 region has 15 residues. CDR3 nucleotides: TGCGCCAGCAGCCAAGCTAGCGGAGTTTACAATGAGCAGTTCTTC. Protein sequence: CASSQASGVYNEQFF.

This sequence joins TRBV6-5 and TRBJ2-5; TRBD1 might be the D (6 bases). The germline V and J ends were trimmed by 7 bases and 7 bases, with 16 bases remaining between them. Germline V gene data show CDR1 as MNHEY and CDR2 as SVGAGI. The CDR3 is 13 residues long. CDR3: CASMRIQGGTQYF. The CDR3 nucleotides read TGTGCCAGCATGAGGATACAGGGTGGGACCCAGTACTTC.

This sequence joins TRBV5-8 and TRBJ1-1; D gene uncertain. V lost 2 bases and J lost 8, with 19 bases in between. Germline CDR1 SGHTS, CDR2 YDEGEE. There are 15 residues in the CDR3. CDR3 loop: CASSFQPQVGNEAFF. In nucleotides, the CDR3 is TGTGCCAGCAGCTTCCAACCGCAGGTTGGCAACGAAGCTTTCTTT. The full variable domain, with the rest looked up from reference TRBV5-8 and TRBJ1-1, is EAGVTQSPTHLIKTRGQQATLRCSPISGHTSVYWYQQALGLGLQFLLWYDEGEERNRGNFPPRFSGRQFPNYSSELNVNALELEDSALYLCASSFQPQVGNEAFFGQGTRLTVV.

This rearrangement joins TRBV15 to TRBJ1-3; D is uncertain. V lost 1 base, J lost 0 bases, and 10 bases lay in between. This CDR3 region has 16 residues. Looked up from germline, CDR1 is LNHNV and CDR2 is YYDKDF (reference sequence). This chain's CDR3 is CATSRGGAYSGNTIYF. In DNA form, the CDR3 reads TGTGCCACCAGCAGAGGCGGAGCGTACTCTGGAAACACCATATATTTT.

V gene TRBV25-1 combines with J gene TRBJ1-1, with TRBD1 as a possible D gene (6 bases). CDR1 and CDR2 (germline): MGHDK, SYGVNS. The V and J ends lost 6 bases and 7 bases respectively, with 15 bases between them. This CDR3 contains 13 residues. The CDR3 protein is CASSATGGGEAFF. The CDR3 coding sequence is TGTGCCAGCAGCGCGACAGGTGGGGGTGAAGCTTTCTTT.

V and J are TRBV4-2 and TRBJ1-1; 10 bases agree with TRBD1. Trimming took 7 bases from V and 3 from J; bases not matched to a gene: 11. The length of the CDR3 is 16 residues. The germline V gene encodes CDR1 LGHNA and CDR2 YNFKEQ. The CDR3 loop is CASTILAGTGDTEAFF. CDR3 DNA: TGTGCCAGCACCATTCTCGCCGGGACAGGGGACACTGAAGCTTTCTTT.

The J gene is TRBJ1-1, the V gene TRBV7-2, with D possibly TRBD1 on 5 matching bases. Trimming pared 1 base from V and 10 bases from J, leaving 16 bases between. CDR3 size: 14 residues. The germline CDR1 and CDR2 sequences are SGHTA and FQGNSA. CDR3 in amino acids: CASSLGRQGHGAFF. Written as DNA, the CDR3 is TGTGCCAGCAGCTTAGGACGCCAGGGTCATGGAGCTTTCTTT.

This clone turned up a few times. This chain connects TRBV6-2 or TRBV6-3 to TRBJ1-4; D gene uncertain. The germline V gene has CDR1 MNHEY and CDR2 SVGEGT. The V end lost 3 bases, the J end lost 7 bases, and 24 bases lay between the germline ends. The CDR3 is 18 residues long. CDR3 region: CASSYFIRSSAEGEKLFF. Written as DNA, the CDR3 is TGTGCCAGCAGTTATTTCATAAGGTCGTCGGCGGAGGGTGAAAAACTGTTTTTT.

The chain is built from TRBV15 and TRBJ2-7; TRBD2 matches at 8 bases. This CDR3 has 15 residues. V lost 3 bases, J lost 5 bases, and 9 bases stayed unmatched. Per the germline V gene, CDR1 is LNHNV and CDR2 is YYDKDF (reference sequence). In DNA, the CDR3 is TGTGCCACCAGCAGTCCCCGGACTAGCATCGACGAGCAGTACTTC. Protein: CATSSPRTSIDEQYF.

The J gene is TRBJ1-1, the V gene TRBV12-3 or TRBV12-4; unclear D gene. CDR3 length: 13 residues. Trimming cost V 7 bases and J 1 base, with 10 bases left between them. Written as DNA, the CDR3 is TGTGCCAGCACCAGGTCAGGGAACACTGAAGCTTTCTTT. It translates to CASTRSGNTEAFF.